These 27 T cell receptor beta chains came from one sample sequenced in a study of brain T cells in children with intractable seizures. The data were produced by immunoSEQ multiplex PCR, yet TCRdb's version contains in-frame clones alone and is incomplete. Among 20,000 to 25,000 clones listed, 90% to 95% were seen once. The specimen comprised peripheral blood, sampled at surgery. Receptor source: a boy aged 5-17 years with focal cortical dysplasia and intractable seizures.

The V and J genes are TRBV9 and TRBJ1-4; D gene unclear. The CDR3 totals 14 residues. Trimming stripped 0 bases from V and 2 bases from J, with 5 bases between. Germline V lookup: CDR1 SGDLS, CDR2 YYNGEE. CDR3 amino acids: CASSVAGTNEKLFF. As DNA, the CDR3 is TGTGCCAGCAGCGTAGCTGGGACTAATGAAAAACTGTTTTTT.

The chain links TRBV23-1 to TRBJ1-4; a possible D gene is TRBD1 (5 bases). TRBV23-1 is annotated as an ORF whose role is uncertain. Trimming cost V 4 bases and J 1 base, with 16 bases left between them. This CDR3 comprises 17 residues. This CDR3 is CASSRLQRDGTNEKLFF. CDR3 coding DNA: TGCGCCAGCAGTCGACTCCAGAGGGACGGAACTAATGAAAAACTGTTTTTT.

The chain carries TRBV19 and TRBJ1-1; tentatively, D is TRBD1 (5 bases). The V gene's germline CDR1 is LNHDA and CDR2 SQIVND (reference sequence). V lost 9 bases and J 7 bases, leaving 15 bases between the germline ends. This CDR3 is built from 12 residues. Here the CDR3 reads CASRRQSLEAFF. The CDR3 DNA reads TGTGCCAGCCGCAGACAGAGCCTTGAAGCTTTCTTT.

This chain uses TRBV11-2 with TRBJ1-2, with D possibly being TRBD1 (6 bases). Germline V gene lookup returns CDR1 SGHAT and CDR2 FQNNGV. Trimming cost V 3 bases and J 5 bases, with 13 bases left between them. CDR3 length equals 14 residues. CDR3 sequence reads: CASSLGTFDYGYTF. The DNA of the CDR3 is TGTGCCAGCAGCTTGGGGACATTTGATTATGGCTACACCTTC.

The CDR3 sequence: CASSLTRGYGYTF. For the CDR3, the DNA is TGTGCCAGCAGTCTGACTCGGGGCTATGGCTACACCTTC. The chain employs TRBV6-5 and TRBJ1-2, with D hard to call. The ends were cut back, 5 bases at V and 4 bases at J, with 11 bases in the middle. The CDR3 runs 13 residues. Per germline, CDR1 MNHEY and CDR2 SVGAGI.

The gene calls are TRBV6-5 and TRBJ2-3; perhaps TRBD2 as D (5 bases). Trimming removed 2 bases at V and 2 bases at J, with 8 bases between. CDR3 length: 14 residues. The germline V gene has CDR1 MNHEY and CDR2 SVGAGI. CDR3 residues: CASSYGRYTDTQYF. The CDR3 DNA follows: TGTGCCAGCAGTTACGGGAGATACACAGATACGCAGTATTTT.

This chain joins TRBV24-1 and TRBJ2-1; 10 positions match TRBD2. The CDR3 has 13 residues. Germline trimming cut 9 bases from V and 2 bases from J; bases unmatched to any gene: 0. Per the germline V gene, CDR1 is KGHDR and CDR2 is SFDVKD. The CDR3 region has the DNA TGTGCCACCGGACTAGCGGCCTACAATGAGCAGTTCTTC. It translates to CATGLAAYNEQFF.

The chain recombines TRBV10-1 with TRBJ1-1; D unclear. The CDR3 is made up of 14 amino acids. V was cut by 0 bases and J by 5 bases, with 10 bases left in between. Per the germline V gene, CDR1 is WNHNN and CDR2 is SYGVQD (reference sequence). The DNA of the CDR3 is TGCGCCAGCAGTGAGTCGAGGGCGAGAACTGAAGCTTTCTTT. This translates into CASSESRARTEAFF.

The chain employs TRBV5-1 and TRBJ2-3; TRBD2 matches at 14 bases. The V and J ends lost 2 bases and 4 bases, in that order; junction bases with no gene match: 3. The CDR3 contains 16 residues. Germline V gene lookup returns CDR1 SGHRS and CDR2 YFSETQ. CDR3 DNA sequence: TGCGCCAGCAGCTTTGGACTAGCGGGAGGATCAGATACGCAGTATTTT. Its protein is CASSFGLAGGSDTQYF.

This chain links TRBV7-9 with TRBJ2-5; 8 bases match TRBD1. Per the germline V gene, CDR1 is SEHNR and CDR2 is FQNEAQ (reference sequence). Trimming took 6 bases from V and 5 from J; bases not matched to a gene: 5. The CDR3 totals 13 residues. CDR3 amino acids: CASRTTGAETQYF. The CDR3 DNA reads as TGTGCCAGCAGGACGACAGGGGCCGAGACCCAGTACTTC.

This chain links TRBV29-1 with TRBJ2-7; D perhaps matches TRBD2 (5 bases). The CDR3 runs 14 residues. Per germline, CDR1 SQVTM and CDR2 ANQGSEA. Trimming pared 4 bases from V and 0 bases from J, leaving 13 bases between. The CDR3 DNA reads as TGCAGCGTTGCGGGGATAACAGTCTCCTACGAGCAGTACTTC. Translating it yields CSVAGITVSYEQYF.

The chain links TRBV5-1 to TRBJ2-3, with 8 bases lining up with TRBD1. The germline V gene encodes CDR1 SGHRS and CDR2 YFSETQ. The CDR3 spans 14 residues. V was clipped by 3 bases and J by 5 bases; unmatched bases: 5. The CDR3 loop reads CASSSQGALDTQYF. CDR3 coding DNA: TGCGCCAGCAGCTCCCAGGGGGCTTTAGATACGCAGTATTTT.

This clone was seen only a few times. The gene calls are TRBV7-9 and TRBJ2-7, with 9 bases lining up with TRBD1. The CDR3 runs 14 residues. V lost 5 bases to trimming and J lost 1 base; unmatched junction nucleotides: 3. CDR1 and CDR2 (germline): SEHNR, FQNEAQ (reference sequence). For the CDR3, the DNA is TGTGCCAGCAGCAGACAGGGGGTGTCCTACGAGCAGTACTTC. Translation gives CASSRQGVSYEQYF.

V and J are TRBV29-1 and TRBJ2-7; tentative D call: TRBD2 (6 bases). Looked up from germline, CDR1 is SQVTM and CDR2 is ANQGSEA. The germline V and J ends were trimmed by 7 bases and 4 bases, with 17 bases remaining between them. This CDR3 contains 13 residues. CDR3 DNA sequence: TGCAGCGCGACTCATGGGGGGTTTTACGAGCAGTACTTC. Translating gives CSATHGGFYEQYF.

The DNA for the CDR3 is TGCGCCAGCAGCCAAAGGGGGTTGGGGTCGTACCAGCATTTT. Translating gives CASSQRGLGSYQHF. J is TRBJ1-5 and V is TRBV4-1, with D maybe TRBD1 (6 bases). Looked up from germline, CDR1 is MGHRA and CDR2 is YSYEKL. This CDR3 comprises 14 residues. V shed 2 bases and J shed 12 bases, with 17 bases lying between them.

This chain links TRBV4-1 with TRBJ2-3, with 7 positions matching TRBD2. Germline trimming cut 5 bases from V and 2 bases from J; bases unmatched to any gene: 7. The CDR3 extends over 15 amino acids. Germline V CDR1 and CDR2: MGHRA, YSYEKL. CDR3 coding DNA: TGCGCCAGCAGCAACCGAGCGGGGTTCACAGATACGCAGTATTTT. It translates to CASSNRAGFTDTQYF.

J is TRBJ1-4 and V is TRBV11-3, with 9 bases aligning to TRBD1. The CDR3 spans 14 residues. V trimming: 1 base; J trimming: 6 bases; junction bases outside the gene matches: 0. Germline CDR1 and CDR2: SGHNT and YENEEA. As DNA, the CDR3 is TGTGCCAGCAGCTTAGGGACAGGGGATGAAAAACTGTTTTTT. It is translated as CASSLGTGDEKLFF. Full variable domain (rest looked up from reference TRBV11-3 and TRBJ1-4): EAGVVQSPRYKIIEKKQPVAFWCNPISGHNTLYWYLQNLGQGPELLIRYENEEAVDDSQLPKDRFSAERLKGVDSTLKIQPAELGDSAVYLCASSLGTGDEKLFFGSGTQLSVL.

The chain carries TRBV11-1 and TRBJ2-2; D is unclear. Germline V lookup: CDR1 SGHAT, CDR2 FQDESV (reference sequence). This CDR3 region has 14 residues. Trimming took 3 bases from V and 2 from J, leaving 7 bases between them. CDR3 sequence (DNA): TGTGCCAGCAGCTTGGAGAGTAACACCGGGGAGCTGTTTTTT. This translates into CASSLESNTGELFF.

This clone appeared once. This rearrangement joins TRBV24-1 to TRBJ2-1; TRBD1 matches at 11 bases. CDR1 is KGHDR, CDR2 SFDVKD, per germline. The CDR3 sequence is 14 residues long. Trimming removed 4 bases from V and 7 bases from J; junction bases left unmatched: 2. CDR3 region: CATSEDRGLNEQFF. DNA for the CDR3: TGTGCCACCAGTGAGGACAGGGGGCTTAATGAGCAGTTCTTC.

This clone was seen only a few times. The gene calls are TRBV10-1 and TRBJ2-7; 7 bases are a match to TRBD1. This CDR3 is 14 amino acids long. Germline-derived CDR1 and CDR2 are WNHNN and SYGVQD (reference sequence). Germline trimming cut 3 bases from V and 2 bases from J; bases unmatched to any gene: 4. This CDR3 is CASSDRDRPYEQYF. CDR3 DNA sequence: TGCGCCAGCAGTGACCGGGACAGACCCTACGAGCAGTACTTC.

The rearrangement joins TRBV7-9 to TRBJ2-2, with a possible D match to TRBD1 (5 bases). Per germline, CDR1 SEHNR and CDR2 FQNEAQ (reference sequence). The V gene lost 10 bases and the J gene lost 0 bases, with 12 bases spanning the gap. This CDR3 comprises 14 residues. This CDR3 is CATRDNSNTGELFF. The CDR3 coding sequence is TGTGCCACCAGGGATAACTCGAACACCGGGGAGCTGTTTTTT.

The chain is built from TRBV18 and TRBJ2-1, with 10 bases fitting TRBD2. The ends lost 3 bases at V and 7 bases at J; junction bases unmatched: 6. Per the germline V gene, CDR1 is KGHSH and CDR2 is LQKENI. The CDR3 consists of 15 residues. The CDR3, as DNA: TGTGCCAGCTCACCCGTCCGGACTAGCGGTAATGAGCAGTTCTTC. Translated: CASSPVRTSGNEQFF.

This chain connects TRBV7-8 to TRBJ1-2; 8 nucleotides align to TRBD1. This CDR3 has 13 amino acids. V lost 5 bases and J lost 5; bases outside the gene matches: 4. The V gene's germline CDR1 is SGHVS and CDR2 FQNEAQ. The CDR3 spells CASSVTGEYGYTF. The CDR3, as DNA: TGTGCCAGCAGCGTGACAGGGGAATATGGCTACACCTTC.

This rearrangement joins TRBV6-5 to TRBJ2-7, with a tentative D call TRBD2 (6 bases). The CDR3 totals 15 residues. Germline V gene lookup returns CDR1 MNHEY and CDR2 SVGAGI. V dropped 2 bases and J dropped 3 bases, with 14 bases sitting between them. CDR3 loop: CASSYTGVERYEQYV. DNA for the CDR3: TGTGCCAGCAGTTACACGGGGGTAGAGCGCTACGAGCAGTACGTC.

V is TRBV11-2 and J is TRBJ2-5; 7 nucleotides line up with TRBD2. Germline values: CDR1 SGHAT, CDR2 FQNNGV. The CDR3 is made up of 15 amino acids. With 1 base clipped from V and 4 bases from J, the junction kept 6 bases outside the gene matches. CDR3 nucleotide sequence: TGTGCCAGCAGCTTAGTCGGGGGAGGGTTAGAGACCCAGTACTTC. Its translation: CASSLVGGGLETQYF.

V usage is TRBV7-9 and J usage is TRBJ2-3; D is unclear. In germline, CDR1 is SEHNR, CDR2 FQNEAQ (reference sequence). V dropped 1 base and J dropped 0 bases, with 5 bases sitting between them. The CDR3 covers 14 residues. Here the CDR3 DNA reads TGTGCCAGCAGCTTAGAAACGAGCACAGATACGCAGTATTTT. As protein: CASSLETSTDTQYF.

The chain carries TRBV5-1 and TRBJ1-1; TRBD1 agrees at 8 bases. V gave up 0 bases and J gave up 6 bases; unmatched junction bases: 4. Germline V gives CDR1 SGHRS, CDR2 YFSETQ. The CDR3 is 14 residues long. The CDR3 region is CASSLGQGIAEAFF. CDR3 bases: TGCGCCAGCAGCTTGGGACAGGGGATCGCTGAAGCTTTCTTT.